The 15 T cell receptor beta chains listed next were all sequenced from one sample in a study of CD8 T cells in Susac syndrome. Random hexamers were used to reverse transcribe roughly 0.45 to 1 ug of RNA. TCRdb passed the immunoSEQ multiplex PCR reads through MiXCR, listing each CDR3 protein once. Of approximately 150,000 distinct CDR3 sequences in the sample, approximately 96% are singletons; the top ten hold more than 0.075%. Sequenced input: CD4+ T cells from PBMCs. Source of these receptors: a human donor with Susac syndrome.

CDR3 sequence reads: CSARSPRREGGGELFF. CDR3 nucleotides: TGCAGTGCTAGATCCCCCCGGAGGGAAGGGGGCGGGGAGCTGTTTTTT. The chain combines TRBV20-1 with TRBJ2-2; D possibly matches TRBD1 or TRBD2 (6 bases each). The CDR3 length is 16 residues. Germline V CDR1 and CDR2: DFQATT, SNEGSKA (reference sequence). V lost 2 bases, J lost 7 bases, and 20 bases lay in between.

This rearrangement joins TRBV6-6 to TRBJ2-3; D remains unclear. The CDR3 has 13 residues. Germline assignment: CDR1 MNHNY and CDR2 SVGAGI (reference sequence). Trimming stripped 5 bases from V and 5 bases from J, with 11 bases between. As DNA, the CDR3 is TGTGCCAGCAGTCGAACAAGGGAAGATACGCAGTATTTT. This translates into CASSRTREDTQYF.

The chain links TRBV5-1 to TRBJ1-1; 7 bases line up with TRBD1. The germline gives CDR1 SGHRS, CDR2 YFSETQ. CDR3 length equals 14 residues. The V and J ends lost 5 bases and 4 bases, in that order; junction bases with no gene match: 8. CDR3 DNA: TGCGCCAGCAGAAGAGTACAGGGGCCCACTGAAGCTTTCTTT. Its translation: CASRRVQGPTEAFF.

The rearrangement uses TRBV28 and TRBJ1-1; a weak D match, TRBD1 (5 bases). V lost 8 bases to trimming and J lost 4 bases, with 11 bases between them. Per the germline V gene, CDR1 is MDHEN and CDR2 is SYDVKM. The CDR3 has 12 residues. CDR3 DNA sequence: TGTGCCAGCGAACCGGGGGGCACTGAAGCTTTCTTT. Translated, it gives CASEPGGTEAFF.

The rearrangement joins TRBV20-1 to TRBJ2-3; TRBD1 or TRBD2 may be the D gene (5 bases each). CDR1 is DFQATT and CDR2 is SNEGSKA in the germline V gene (reference sequence). CDR3 size: 14 residues. The V end was cut by 0 bases, the J end by 2 bases, with 9 bases between. Here the CDR3 DNA reads TGCAGTGCTAGAGAATGGGACCCCACAGATACGCAGTATTTT. It encodes CSAREWDPTDTQYF.

The chain uses TRBV29-1 and TRBJ2-7; D assignment may be TRBD1 or TRBD2 (5 bases each). Germline V CDR1 and CDR2: SQVTM, ANQGSEA. The CDR3 spans 11 residues. Trimming stripped 5 bases from V and 5 bases from J, with 10 bases between. The CDR3 DNA follows: TGCAGCGTTAGAGGGGCCCACGAGCAGTACTTC. Protein sequence: CSVRGAHEQYF.

This clonotype was observed a single time. This rearrangement joins TRBV3-1 to TRBJ2-1; the D is unclear. This CDR3 has 12 amino acids. Germline loops: CDR1 LGHDT, CDR2 YNNKEL (reference sequence). V was shortened by 6 bases and J by 7 bases, with 10 bases between the two germline ends. The CDR3 DNA reads as TGTGCCAGCAGTAGCTTCGGGAATGAGCAGTTCTTC. This encodes CASSSFGNEQFF.

The rearrangement links TRBV6-5 to TRBJ2-3; the match to TRBD2 covers 12 bases. After removal of 2 bases from V and 2 bases from J, the junction contained 5 bases not matched to a gene. The V gene's germline CDR1 is MNHEY and CDR2 SVGAGI. The CDR3 contains 17 residues. The CDR3 here is CASSYTLAGGTTDTQYF. CDR3 nucleotides: TGTGCCAGCAGTTACACCCTAGCGGGGGGGACCACAGATACGCAGTATTTT.

The gene calls are TRBV6-6 and TRBJ2-7, with no clear D. V was shortened by 2 bases and J by 0 bases, with 8 bases between the two germline ends. Germline V gene data show CDR1 as MNHNY and CDR2 as SVGAGI (reference sequence). This CDR3 comprises 14 residues. The CDR3 DNA reads TGTGCCAGCAGTTACGGAGCAACCTCCTACGAGCAGTACTTC. As protein: CASSYGATSYEQYF.

The chain recombines TRBV12-3 or TRBV12-4 with TRBJ2-6; 12 bases align to TRBD1. V trimming: 7 bases; J trimming: 3 bases; junction bases outside the gene matches: 13. The CDR3 is made up of 19 amino acids. CDR3 in amino acids: CASTIDPGQGALGANVLTF. The CDR3, as DNA: TGTGCCAGCACCATTGACCCGGGACAGGGGGCCCTTGGGGCCAACGTCCTGACTTTC.

The chain carries TRBV20-1 and TRBJ2-3; 12 bases are a match to TRBD2. The germline gives CDR1 DFQATT, CDR2 SNEGSKA (reference sequence). The CDR3 is made up of 19 amino acids. Losses at the gene ends were 5 bases for V and 7 bases for J; bases not matched to a gene: 22. This CDR3 is CSAGIGFRASGRAMNTQYF. The CDR3 DNA is TGCAGTGCTGGGATTGGATTCCGGGCTAGCGGGAGGGCCATGAATACGCAGTATTTT.

A single count supports this clonotype. The chain uses TRBV6-5 and TRBJ1-2; perhaps TRBD1 as D (6 bases). This CDR3 has 15 residues. Trimming took off 6 bases at V and 6 bases at J, with 20 bases between the two ends. CDR1 and CDR2 from the germline V gene are MNHEY and SVGAGI. CDR3 DNA: TGTGCCAGCAGCCGGTCCGGACAGTCTTCTGATGGCTACACCTTC. It codes for CASSRSGQSSDGYTF.

The chain links TRBV28 to TRBJ1-5, with a tentative D call TRBD1 (5 bases). Trimming left V 4 bases short and J 8 bases short, with 15 bases between. This CDR3 is 14 amino acids long. Germline V lookup: CDR1 MDHEN, CDR2 SYDVKM. The CDR3 nucleotides are TGTGCCAGCAGTTCCCCGCGGGGGGGAGAGCCCCAGCATTTT. Translating gives CASSSPRGGEPQHF.

The chain has TRBV15 and TRBJ2-1, with 10 bases aligning to TRBD2. Per the germline V gene, CDR1 is LNHNV and CDR2 is YYDKDF (reference sequence). The CDR3 extends over 15 amino acids. The J segment lost 9 bases and the V segment lost 0 bases, leaving 5 bases of the junction unmatched. The CDR3, as DNA: TGTGCCACCAGCAGAGATCTGGCTAGCGGGAGTGAGCAGTTCTTC. It yields the protein CATSRDLASGSEQFF.

The chain carries TRBV20-1 and TRBJ2-3; 7 nucleotides align to TRBD1. Germline loops: CDR1 DFQATT, CDR2 SNEGSKA (reference sequence). V gave up 2 bases and J gave up 0 bases; unmatched junction bases: 14. The CDR3 loop spans 18 amino acids. This chain's CDR3 is CSARSIRPGQFSTDTQYF. Written as DNA, the CDR3 is TGCAGTGCTAGATCGATTAGGCCGGGACAGTTCAGCACAGATACGCAGTATTTT.